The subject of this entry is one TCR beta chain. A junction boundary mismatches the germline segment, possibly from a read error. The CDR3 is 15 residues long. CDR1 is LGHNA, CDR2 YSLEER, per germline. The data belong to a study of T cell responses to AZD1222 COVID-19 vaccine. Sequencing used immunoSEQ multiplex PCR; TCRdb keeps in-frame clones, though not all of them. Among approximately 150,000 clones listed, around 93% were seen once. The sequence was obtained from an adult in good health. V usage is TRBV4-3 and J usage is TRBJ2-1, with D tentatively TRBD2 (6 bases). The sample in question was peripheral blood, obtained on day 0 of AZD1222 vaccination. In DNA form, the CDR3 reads TGCGCCAGCAGCCAAGAACGGGACTCCGACAATGAGCAGTTCTTC. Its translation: CASSQERDSDNEQFF.